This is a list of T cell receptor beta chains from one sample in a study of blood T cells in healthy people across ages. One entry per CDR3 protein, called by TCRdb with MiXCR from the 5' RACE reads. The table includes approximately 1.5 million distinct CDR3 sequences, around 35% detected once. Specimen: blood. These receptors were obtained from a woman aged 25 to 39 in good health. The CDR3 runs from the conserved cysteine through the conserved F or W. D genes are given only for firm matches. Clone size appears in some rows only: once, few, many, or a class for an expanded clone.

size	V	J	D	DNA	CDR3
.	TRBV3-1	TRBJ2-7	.	TGTGCCAGCAGCCCCGAGGGGGGGACGGCCCCCTACGAGCAGTACTTC	CASSPEGGTAPYEQYF
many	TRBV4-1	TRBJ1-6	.	TGCGCCAGCAGCCAAGATGCGTTGCCGGGGCCGGGGTCACCCCTCCACTTT	CASSQDALPGPGSPLHF
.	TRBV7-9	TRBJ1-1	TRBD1	TGTGCCAGCAGCTCGGGACAGGGAGGCCCGAACACTGAAGCTTTCTTT	CASSSGQGGPNTEAFF
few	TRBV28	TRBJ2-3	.	TGTGCCAGCAGCCCGGGTAGCCCCTTTCGCACAGATACGCAGTATTTT	CASSPGSPFRTDTQYF
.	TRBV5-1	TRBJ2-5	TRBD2	TGCGCCAGCAGCCTGAAGGGGACTAGCGAAGAGACCCAGTACTTC	CASSLKGTSEETQYF
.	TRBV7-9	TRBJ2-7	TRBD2	TGTGCCAGCAGCCCCGGACTAGCGGGAGCAAAGCAGTACTTC	CASSPGLAGAKQYF
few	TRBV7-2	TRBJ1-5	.	TGTGCCAGCAGCTTAGGAGGGAGCCTCATGTTGGAAGATCAGCCCCAGCATTTT	CASSLGGSLMLEDQPQHF
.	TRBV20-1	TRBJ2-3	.	TGCAGTACACTCAACGGCGGAAGGGTAACAGATACGCAGTATTTT	CSTLNGGRVTDTQYF
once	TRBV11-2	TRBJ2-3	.	TGTGCCAGCAGGCAAAGACTGGCGGCAAGCACAGATACGCAGTATTTT	CASRQRLAASTDTQYF
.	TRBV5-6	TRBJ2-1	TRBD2	TGTGCCAGCAGCATGATGACTAGCGGATACTCCTACAATGAGCAGTTCTTC	CASSMMTSGYSYNEQFF
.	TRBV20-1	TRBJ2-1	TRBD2	TGCAGTGCTAGAGTTCCCCCACTAGCGCACTGCAATGAGCAGTTCTTC	CSARVPPLAHCNEQFF
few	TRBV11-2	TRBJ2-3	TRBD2	TGTGCCAGCAGCTCGGGGGGGGGAGCATTAACAGATACGCAGTATTTT	CASSSGGGALTDTQYF
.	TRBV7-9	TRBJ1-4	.	TGTGCCAGCAGCTTAGGACTTCGGCAGGGAGATGAAAAACTGTTTTTT	CASSLGLRQGDEKLFF
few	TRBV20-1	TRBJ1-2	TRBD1	TGCAGTGCTAGAGATTCCGGACAGGAGGTATATGGCTACACCTTC	CSARDSGQEVYGYTF
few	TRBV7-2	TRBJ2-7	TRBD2	TGTGCCAGCAGCCCGAAACAAGCCCCAGGACTAGCGGGAGGGTACGAGCAGTACTTC	CASSPKQAPGLAGGYEQYF
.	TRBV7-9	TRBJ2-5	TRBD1	TGTGCCAGCAGCACTACCGGGACAGGGACGGGGGAGCAGTACTTC	CASSTTGTGTGEQYF
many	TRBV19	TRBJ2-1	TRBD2	TGTGCCAGTAGTATCATAGCGGGAGGGGTCAATGAGCAGTTCTTC	CASSIIAGGVNEQFF
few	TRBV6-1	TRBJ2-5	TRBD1	TGTGCCAGCAGCGTGAAACCGGGACAGAAACAAGAGACCCAGTACTTC	CASSVKPGQKQETQYF
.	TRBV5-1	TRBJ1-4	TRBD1	TGCGCCAGCAAACCGGGACAGACAACTAATGAAAAACTGTTTTTT	CASKPGQTTNEKLFF
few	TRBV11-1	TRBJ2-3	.	TGTGCCAGCAGCTTATGGCGGGGTCAAGGAGATACGCAGTATTTT	CASSLWRGQGDTQYF
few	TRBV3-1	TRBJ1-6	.	TGTGCCAGCAGCCATAAGAATTCACCCCTCCACTTT	CASSHKNSPLHF
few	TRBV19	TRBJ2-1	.	TGTGCCAGTAGTATGGGGCAGGGACCCAATGAGCAGTTCTTC	CASSMGQGPNEQFF
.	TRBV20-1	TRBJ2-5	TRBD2	TGCAGTGCTCCCGGGACTAGCGGGGGAAGCAGCCAAGAGACCCGGTACTTC	CSAPGTSGGSSQETRYF
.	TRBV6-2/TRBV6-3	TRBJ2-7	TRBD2	TGTGCCAGCAGTTTCGAACCGGGACTAGCCTTTACCTACGAGCAGTACTTC	CASSFEPGLAFTYEQYF
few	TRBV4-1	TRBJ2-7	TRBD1	TGCGCCAGCAGCCAAGGGGGTGGGACAGGGAAAGACTACGAGCAGTACTTC	CASSQGGGTGKDYEQYF
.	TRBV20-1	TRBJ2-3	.	TGCAGTACTAGGATCCCGAGTAGATCACGGAATACGCAGTATTTT	CSTRIPSRSRNTQYF
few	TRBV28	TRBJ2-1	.	TGTGCTATTACAGGGTACTACAATGAGCAGTTCTTC	CAITGYYNEQFF
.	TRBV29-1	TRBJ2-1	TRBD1	TGCAGCGTTCCGGGACAGAGCTACCTAAAGACCCCCAATGAGCAGTTCTTC	CSVPGQSYLKTPNEQFF
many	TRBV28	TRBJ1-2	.	TGTGCCAGCAGCTTCAGGGGTGGCTATGGCTACACCTTC	CASSFRGGYGYTF
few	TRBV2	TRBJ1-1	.	TGTGCCAGCAGTGAAGCGCTTTCCGGGGCTTTCTTT	CASSEALSGAFF
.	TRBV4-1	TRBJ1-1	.	TGCGCCAGCAGCCAAGAACCTGGTGTGGGGATGGTAGACACTGAAGCTTTCTTT	CASSQEPGVGMVDTEAFF
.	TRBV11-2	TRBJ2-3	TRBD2	TGTGCCAGCAGCTCTCCGGCGGGGGTCTCCACAGATACGCAGTATTTT	CASSSPAGVSTDTQYF
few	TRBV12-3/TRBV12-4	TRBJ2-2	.	TGTGCCAGCAGTTTAGGGACAGCATACACCGGGGAGCTGTTTTTT	CASSLGTAYTGELFF
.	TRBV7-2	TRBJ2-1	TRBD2	TGTGCCAGCACCTTCGATGGCGGGGGAGGTTACAATGAGCAGTTCTTC	CASTFDGGGGYNEQFF